The next 15 T cell receptor beta chains were all read from a single sample in a study of cytomegalovirus exposure and HLA in healthy donors (dated by TCRdb to the late 2010s). Library generation was performed with the immunoSEQ multiplex PCR assay. A mixture of 60 forward primers for TCR Vbeta segments and 13 reverse primers for TCR Jbeta segments was used in the multiplex PCR. TCRdb took this table from immuneACCESS and kept in-frame rearrangements with V and J called. Such tables lack part of the clones; where checked against another copy, unresolved V genes explain under half of the gap, and the rest is unexplained. For this sample there are 95,000 to 150,000 clones; around 77% appear just once. Jointly, the top ten make up around 5.8% of the sample. The sequencing input was PBMCs. Receptors were obtained from a man aged 18 to 30 in good health and CMV-seropositive.

This chain joins TRBV5-1 and TRBJ1-4; tentative D call: TRBD1 (5 bases). This CDR3 region has 16 residues. V was pared by 4 bases and J by 0 bases, with 13 bases between. Looked up from germline, CDR1 is SGHRS and CDR2 is YFSETQ. CDR3 DNA: TGCGCCAGCAGCGCCGGACACCCCGCAACTAATGAAAAACTGTTTTTT. This gives the protein CASSAGHPATNEKLFF.

This chain links TRBV6-5 with TRBJ1-1, with a possible D match to TRBD1 (6 bases). Trimming took 4 bases from V and 3 from J, leaving 9 bases between them. The germline V gene encodes CDR1 MNHEY and CDR2 SVGAGI. The CDR3 runs to 13 residues. CDR3 sequence (DNA): TGTGCCAGCAGTTCCCCAGGGGACACTGAAGCTTTCTTT. This encodes CASSSPGDTEAFF.

The chain is built from TRBV19 and TRBJ1-2, with TRBD1 identical over 10 bases. Trimming took 7 bases from V and 5 from J; bases not matched to a gene: 7. This CDR3 has 14 residues. Germline lookup yields CDR1 LNHDA and CDR2 SQIVND (reference sequence). The CDR3 loop is CASKGTGVWYGYTF. The CDR3 region has the DNA TGTGCCAGTAAGGGGACAGGGGTTTGGTATGGCTACACCTTC.

This rearrangement joins TRBV4-1 to TRBJ1-2; maybe TRBD1 (6 bases). The CDR3 is made up of 14 amino acids. CDR1 and CDR2 (germline): MGHRA, YSYEKL. Trimming removed 0 bases at V and 3 bases at J, with 8 bases between. This CDR3 reads CASSQEDRDYGYTF. The CDR3, as DNA: TGCGCCAGCAGCCAAGAGGACAGAGACTATGGCTACACCTTC.

The genes are TRBV5-1 and TRBJ2-7; 11 bases map to TRBD2. The CDR3 consists of 15 residues. Germline CDR1 SGHRS, CDR2 YFSETQ. V lost 4 bases and J lost 1; bases outside the gene matches: 4. The CDR3 bases are TGCGCCAGCAGCCCCTTAGCGGGAGGGTCCTACGAGCAGTACTTC. It encodes CASSPLAGGSYEQYF.

The CDR3 sequence: CASSEASGSIADTQYF. The DNA of the CDR3 is TGTGCCAGCAGTGAGGCTAGCGGCTCAATCGCGGATACGCAGTATTTT. The gene calls are TRBV6-4 and TRBJ2-3, with 7 bases lining up with TRBD2. Germline trimming cut 3 bases from V and 6 bases from J; bases unmatched to any gene: 12. This CDR3 has 16 amino acids. Per the germline V gene, CDR1 is MRHNA and CDR2 is SNTAGT.

The rearrangement joins TRBV7-9 to TRBJ2-2; 9 positions match TRBD1. This CDR3 is built from 16 residues. Trimming removed 5 bases from V and 1 base from J; junction bases left unmatched: 5. Germline V gene lookup returns CDR1 SEHNR and CDR2 FQNEAQ (reference sequence). CDR3 residues: CASSVVGQGNTGELFF. The CDR3 bases are TGTGCCAGCAGCGTAGTGGGACAGGGGAACACCGGGGAGCTGTTTTTT.

This rearrangement joins TRBV27 to TRBJ2-5; 15 positions agree with TRBD2. Germline trimming cut 2 bases from V and 5 bases from J; bases unmatched to any gene: 9. Per germline, CDR1 MNHEY and CDR2 SMNVEV (reference sequence). The CDR3 runs 18 residues. The CDR3 nucleotides read TGTGCCAGCAGTTTAACCGGACTAGCGGGGGGGCCTGGGGAGACCCAGTACTTC. Residues: CASSLTGLAGGPGETQYF.

The chain recombines TRBV28 with TRBJ1-5; D not certain. V was cut by 2 bases and J by 8 bases, with 13 bases left in between. In germline, CDR1 is MDHEN, CDR2 SYDVKM. CDR3 length equals 14 residues. In DNA form, the CDR3 reads TGTGCCAGCAGTTTAGGTTTACAATCAAAGCCCCAGCATTTT. Its protein is CASSLGLQSKPQHF. The full variable domain, completed using reference TRBV28 and TRBJ1-5, is DVKVTQSSRYLVKRTGEKVFLECVQDMDHENMFWYRQDPGLGLRLIYFSYDVKMKEKGDIPEGYSVSREKKERFSLILESASTNQTSMYLCASSLGLQSKPQHFGDGTRLSIL.

This chain joins TRBV5-1 and TRBJ1-2; 7 nucleotides align to TRBD1. The CDR3 sequence is 15 residues long. The V gene's germline CDR1 is SGHRS and CDR2 YFSETQ. With 3 bases clipped from V and 1 base from J, the junction kept 6 bases outside the gene matches. CDR3 bases: TGCGCCAGCAGCTCGGGACAGATCTTTAACTATGGCTACACCTTC. Translated, it gives CASSSGQIFNYGYTF.

This chain connects TRBV5-4 to TRBJ2-6; D gene ambiguous. The length of the CDR3 is 15 residues. V was clipped by 1 base and J by 0 bases, with 5 bases between them. CDR1 SGHNT and CDR2 YYREEE come from the germline V gene (reference sequence). The CDR3 DNA sequence: TGTGCCAGCAGCTTGTTGTACTCTGGGGCCAACGTCCTGACTTTC. Translating it yields CASSLLYSGANVLTF.

The chain combines TRBV29-1 with TRBJ1-4; 10 bases line up with TRBD1. This CDR3 has 14 residues. Trimming removed 7 bases from V and 4 bases from J; junction bases left unmatched: 6. Per the germline V gene, CDR1 is SQVTM and CDR2 is ANQGSEA. In DNA form, the CDR3 reads TGCAGCGCCGGGGGACAGGGGATTAATGAAAAACTGTTTTTT. This sequence encodes CSAGGQGINEKLFF.

This chain connects TRBV5-5 to TRBJ1-4, with D unclear. Trimming cost V 1 base and J 0 bases, with 13 bases left between them. Germline lookup yields CDR1 SGHKS and CDR2 YYEKEE (reference sequence). The CDR3 consists of 17 residues. CDR3 region: CASSLKLAPATNEKLFF. The CDR3, as DNA: TGTGCCAGCAGCTTGAAATTGGCCCCTGCAACTAATGAAAAACTGTTTTTT.

The chain employs TRBV2 and TRBJ1-1; TRBD1 agrees at 9 bases. V lost 7 bases and J lost 1; bases outside the gene matches: 4. Germline V CDR1 and CDR2: SNHLY, FYNNEI. This CDR3 comprises 14 residues. CDR3 in amino acids: CASKRGQGNTEAFF. The CDR3 coding sequence is TGTGCCAGCAAGAGGGGACAGGGGAACACTGAAGCTTTCTTT.

The chain is built from TRBV7-8 and TRBJ1-5, with D possibly TRBD1 on 6 matching bases. The germline V gene encodes CDR1 SGHVS and CDR2 FQNEAQ. This CDR3 region has 19 residues. V was trimmed by 5 bases and J by 6 bases, leaving 29 bases between them. Here the CDR3 reads CASSLLPGTPGERAQPQHF. The CDR3 nucleotides read TGTGCCAGCAGCCTACTCCCGGGTACTCCAGGGGAAAGGGCTCAGCCCCAGCATTTT.